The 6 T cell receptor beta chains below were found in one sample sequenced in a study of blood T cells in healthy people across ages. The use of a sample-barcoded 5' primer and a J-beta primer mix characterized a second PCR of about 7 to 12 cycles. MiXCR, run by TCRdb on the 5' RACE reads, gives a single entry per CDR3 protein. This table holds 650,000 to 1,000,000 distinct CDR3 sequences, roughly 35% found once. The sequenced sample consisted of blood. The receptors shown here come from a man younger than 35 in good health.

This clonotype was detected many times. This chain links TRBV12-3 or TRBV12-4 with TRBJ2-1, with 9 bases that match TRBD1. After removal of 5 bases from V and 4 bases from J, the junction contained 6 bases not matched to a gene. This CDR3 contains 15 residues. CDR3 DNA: TGTGCCAGCAGTCGAGCGACAGGGGGATACAATGAGCAGTTCTTC. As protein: CASSRATGGYNEQFF.

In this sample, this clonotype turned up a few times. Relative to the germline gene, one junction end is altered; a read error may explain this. The CDR3 DNA sequence: TGTGCCAGCAGCCAGGACAGACCCTACGAGCAGTACTTC. This gives the protein CASSQDRPYEQYF. This sequence joins TRBV4-1 and TRBJ2-7; tentative D call: TRBD1 (6 bases). The CDR3 extends over 13 amino acids. CDR1 and CDR2 (germline): MGHRA, YSYEKL.

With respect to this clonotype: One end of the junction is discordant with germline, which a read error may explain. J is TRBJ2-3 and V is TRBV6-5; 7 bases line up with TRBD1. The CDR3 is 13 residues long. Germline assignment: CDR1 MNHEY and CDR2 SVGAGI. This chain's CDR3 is CASSTPGTETQYF. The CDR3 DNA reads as TGTGCCAGCAGTACCCCGGGGACAGAGACGCAGTATTTT.

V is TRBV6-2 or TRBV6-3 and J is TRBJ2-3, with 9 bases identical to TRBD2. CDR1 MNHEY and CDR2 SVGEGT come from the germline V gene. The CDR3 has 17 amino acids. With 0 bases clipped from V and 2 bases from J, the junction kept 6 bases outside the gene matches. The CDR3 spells CASSYSLGGGDTDTQYF. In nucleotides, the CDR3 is TGTGCCAGCAGTTACTCGCTCGGCGGGGGGGACACAGATACGCAGTATTTT.

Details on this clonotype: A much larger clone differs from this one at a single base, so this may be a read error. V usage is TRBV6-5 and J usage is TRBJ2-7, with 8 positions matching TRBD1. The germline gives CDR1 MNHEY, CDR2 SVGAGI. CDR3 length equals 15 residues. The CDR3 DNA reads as TGTACCAGCAGTTACGGACAGGGCAGCTCCTACGAGCAGTACTTC. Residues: CTSSYGQGSSYEQYF.

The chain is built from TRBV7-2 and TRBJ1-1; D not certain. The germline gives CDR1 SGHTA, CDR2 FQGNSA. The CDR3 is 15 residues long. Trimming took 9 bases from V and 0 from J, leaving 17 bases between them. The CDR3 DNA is TGTGCCAGTCAGGCAAGGGCCGCCTTGAACACTGAAGCTTTCTTT. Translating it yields CASQARAALNTEAFF.